Below are 22 T cell receptor beta chains sequenced from a single sample in a study of T cell responses to AZD1222 COVID-19 vaccine. The data were produced by immunoSEQ multiplex PCR, yet TCRdb's version contains in-frame clones alone and is incomplete. The sample shows 150,000 to 200,000 clones, roughly 92% of them seen only once. The source was peripheral blood, collected 28 days after the second AZD1222 dose. All receptors come from an adult who received the AZD1222 COVID-19 vaccine.

The chain combines TRBV27 with TRBJ1-1; D remains ambiguous. Germline-derived CDR1 and CDR2 are MNHEY and SMNVEV (reference sequence). CDR3 size: 14 residues. V was trimmed by 3 bases and J by 5 bases, leaving 13 bases between them. The CDR3 nucleotides are TGTGCCAGCAGTTTTTTCGGGGAAGGGACTGAAGCTTTCTTT. This codes for CASSFFGEGTEAFF.

The genes are TRBV29-1 and TRBJ2-5, with TRBD1 matching 8 bases. This CDR3 region has 11 residues. The ends lost 8 bases at V and 5 bases at J; junction bases unmatched: 4. The germline CDR1 and CDR2 sequences are SQVTM and ANQGSEA. The DNA of the CDR3 is TGCAGCCCCAGACAGGGGGAGACCCAGTACTTC. It codes for CSPRQGETQYF.

The chain joins TRBV11-2 to TRBJ1-6; TRBD1 matches 11 bases. Germline lookup yields CDR1 SGHAT and CDR2 FQNNGV. There are 15 residues in the CDR3. V dropped 1 base and J dropped 7; count of bases not matched to a gene: 0. In DNA, the CDR3 is TGTGCCAGCAGCTTAGGGGACAGGGGGAATTCACCCCTCCACTTT. This sequence encodes CASSLGDRGNSPLHF.

The rearrangement uses TRBV9 and TRBJ2-2; TRBD2 aligns across 7 bases. CDR1 is SGDLS, CDR2 YYNGEE, per germline. Trimming cost V 0 bases and J 1 base; bases outside gene matches: 3. The CDR3 totals 16 residues. CDR3 in DNA: TGTGCCAGCAGCGTAGAAGTAGCGGGGAACACCGGGGAGCTGTTTTTT. Its protein product is CASSVEVAGNTGELFF.

The rearrangement links TRBV11-3 to TRBJ2-5, with a weak D call TRBD1 (6 bases). Germline CDR1 is SGHNT and CDR2 is YENEEA. The length of the CDR3 is 12 residues. With 5 bases removed from V and 5 bases from J, the gap between germline ends came to 9 bases. Here the CDR3 reads CASSPTGETQYF. DNA for the CDR3: TGTGCCAGCAGCCCCACAGGGGAGACCCAGTACTTC.

This clone appeared once. The rearrangement joins TRBV5-1 to TRBJ2-5; D unclear. The V end was cut by 4 bases, the J end by 4 bases, with 20 bases between. There are 16 residues in the CDR3. Looked up from germline, CDR1 is SGHRS and CDR2 is YFSETQ. The CDR3 reads CASSPHRPSPAETQYF. The CDR3 bases are TGCGCCAGCAGCCCCCATCGGCCCAGTCCAGCAGAGACCCAGTACTTC.

The chain recombines TRBV7-9 with TRBJ1-5; D unresolved. In germline, CDR1 is SEHNR, CDR2 FQNEAQ (reference sequence). This CDR3 region has 14 residues. V was cut by 0 bases and J by 4 bases, with 7 bases left in between. The CDR3 region is CASSLAGSNQPQHF. The CDR3 nucleotides read TGTGCCAGCAGCTTAGCAGGGTCAAATCAGCCCCAGCATTTT.

This clone has just one count. This chain joins TRBV11-2 and TRBJ2-2; 8 bases fit TRBD1. Germline trimming cut 3 bases from V and 6 bases from J; bases unmatched to any gene: 3. The germline CDR1 and CDR2 sequences are SGHAT and FQNNGV. CDR3 size: 14 residues. The CDR3 nucleotides are TGTGCCAGCAGCTTGGACAGGGAGGCCGGGGAGCTGTTTTTT. Its protein product is CASSLDREAGELFF.

The chain joins TRBV11-2 to TRBJ1-1, with no clear D. Germline CDR1 is SGHAT and CDR2 is FQNNGV. The CDR3 is made up of 13 amino acids. V lost 4 bases, J lost 4 bases, and 10 bases lay in between. CDR3 sequence (DNA): TGTGCCAGCAGCTCCTTGGTTGGCACTGAAGCTTTCTTT. It translates to CASSSLVGTEAFF.

The rearrangement links TRBV2 to TRBJ1-1; no clear D gene. CDR1 and CDR2 (germline): SNHLY, FYNNEI. The CDR3 contains 15 residues. Trimming shortened V by 2 bases and J by 1 base, and 11 bases separated the two germline ends. This chain's CDR3 is CASSEYVAANTEAFF. CDR3 coding DNA: TGTGCCAGCAGTGAATACGTTGCGGCGAACACTGAAGCTTTCTTT.

The chain couples TRBV2 to TRBJ1-2; no clear D gene. This CDR3 contains 12 residues. The germline gives CDR1 SNHLY, CDR2 FYNNEI. The V end lost 2 bases, the J end lost 5 bases, and 6 bases lay between the germline ends. The CDR3 loop is CASSETVYGYTF. The CDR3 nucleotides read TGTGCCAGCAGTGAAACAGTTTATGGCTACACCTTC. Full variable domain (remainder filled in from reference TRBV2 and TRBJ1-2): EPEVTQTPSHQVTQMGQEVILRCVPISNHLYFYWYRQILGQKVEFLVSFYNNEISEKSEIFDDQFSVERPDGSNFTLKIRSTKLEDSAMYFCASSETVYGYTFGSGTRLTVV.

The chain recombines TRBV19 with TRBJ2-5; the D call may be TRBD1 or TRBD2 (5 bases each). V was pared by 1 base and J by 1 base, with 10 bases between. The CDR3 has 15 amino acids. In germline, CDR1 is LNHDA, CDR2 SQIVND (reference sequence). The CDR3 nucleotides are TGTGCCAGTAGTATAGCCCGAGGGGCCCAAGAGACCCAGTACTTC. This gives the protein CASSIARGAQETQYF.

This clone occurred once. CDR3 bases: TGTGCCAGCAGCGACGACAGCAGTTATGGCTACACCTTC. It translates to CASSDDSSYGYTF. The rearrangement links TRBV2 to TRBJ1-2; possibly TRBD1 for D (5 bases). V was trimmed by 6 bases and J by 5 bases, leaving 13 bases between them. The CDR3 sequence is 13 residues long. Germline CDR1 reads SNHLY; CDR2 reads FYNNEI.

The chain uses TRBV7-9 and TRBJ2-7; D not resolved. The ends were cut back, 5 bases at V and 0 bases at J, with 5 bases in the middle. Germline V gives CDR1 SEHNR, CDR2 FQNEAQ (reference sequence). The length of the CDR3 is 12 residues. CDR3 nucleotide sequence: TGTGCCAGCAGCCACAGCTCCTACGAGCAGTACTTC. It is translated as CASSHSSYEQYF.

This chain links TRBV7-6 with TRBJ2-3; no reliable D call. Trimming removed 2 bases from V and 2 bases from J, with 11 bases in between. The CDR3 is 15 amino acids. The V gene's germline CDR1 is SGHVS and CDR2 FNYEAQ. CDR3 nucleotides: TGTGCCAGCAGCTTATCCCCAGTCGACACAGATACGCAGTATTTT. This gives the protein CASSLSPVDTDTQYF.

The gene calls are TRBV7-2 and TRBJ1-2; no clear D. Trimming stripped 4 bases from V and 5 bases from J, with 11 bases between. The CDR3 consists of 13 residues. Germline CDR1 and CDR2: SGHTA and FQGNSA. This CDR3 is CASSSAALYGYTF. CDR3 DNA: TGTGCCAGCAGCTCCGCCGCCTTGTATGGCTACACCTTC.

The sample holds one count of this clone. The rearrangement links TRBV6-1 to TRBJ2-1, with 7 bases lining up with TRBD2. With 0 bases clipped from V and 9 bases from J, the junction kept 8 bases outside the gene matches. CDR1 MNHNS and CDR2 SASEGT come from the germline V gene. This CDR3 contains 15 residues. CDR3 coding DNA: TGTGCCAGCAGTGAAGCGGGACTACCCCTAGTTGAGCAGTTCTTC. It specifies CASSEAGLPLVEQFF.

The rearrangement links TRBV9 to TRBJ2-7; 9 bases align to TRBD1. Trimming took 6 bases from V and 2 from J; bases not matched to a gene: 9. The CDR3 sequence is 15 residues long. CDR1 and CDR2 (germline): SGDLS, YYNGEE. The CDR3 nucleotides are TGTGCCAGCACCCCAGACAGGGGGGGGGCCTACGAGCAGTACTTC. Translation: CASTPDRGGAYEQYF.

This chain links TRBV2 with TRBJ2-7; perhaps TRBD2 as D (7 bases). The CDR3 loop spans 14 amino acids. Germline-derived CDR1 and CDR2 are SNHLY and FYNNEI. Trimming took off 4 bases at V and 1 base at J, with 11 bases between the two ends. The CDR3 here is CASSGGGLSYEQYF. CDR3 bases: TGTGCCAGCAGTGGCGGGGGCCTATCCTACGAGCAGTACTTC.

This clone appeared a single time. This chain uses TRBV12-5 with TRBJ1-3; D not resolved. V lost 1 base to trimming and J lost 5 bases, with 9 bases between them. CDR1 LGHNT and CDR2 FRNRAP come from the germline V gene. This CDR3 has 14 residues. The CDR3 sequence is CASGLDGYRNTIYF. In nucleotides, the CDR3 is TGTGCTAGTGGTTTGGACGGTTACCGAAACACCATATATTTT.

This rearrangement joins TRBV6-2 or TRBV6-3 to TRBJ1-4; D unclear. The CDR3 has 15 amino acids. CDR1 and CDR2 from the germline V gene are MNHEY and SVGEGT. V lost 6 bases to trimming and J lost 0 bases, with 11 bases between them. The DNA of the CDR3 is TGTGCCAGCAGCCCAATTGGAGCAACTAATGAAAAACTGTTTTTT. Translated, it gives CASSPIGATNEKLFF.

V and J are TRBV29-1 and TRBJ1-1; D is unresolved. Germline V gene data show CDR1 as SQVTM and CDR2 as ANQGSEA. The CDR3 spans 13 residues. V lost 1 base to trimming and J lost 6 bases, with 12 bases between them. CDR3 in amino acids: CSVEGGTKAEAFF. CDR3 bases: TGCAGCGTTGAAGGGGGTACGAAGGCTGAAGCTTTCTTT.